The clone carrying this T cell receptor beta chain has only a few counts. Unmatched junction bases numbered 6, after V lost 3 bases and J lost 4 bases. CDR1 is SQVTM, CDR2 ANQGSEA, per germline. The CDR3 runs to 14 residues. This record belongs to a study of T-cell reconstitution after alpha-beta-depleted transplantation in children. TCRbeta library preparation incorporated unique molecular identifiers. A single record per CDR3 protein comes from TCRdb applying MiXCR to the PCR reads. The sample yields hundreds of thousands of distinct CDR3 sequences, roughly 15% seen once. This TCR was recovered from a male patient under 10 years old who had a stem cell transplant for acute lymphoblastic leukemia, so the T cells may come from the graft donor. The sequences come from PBMCs, mostly from graft donor cells, collected 360 days after TCRalphabeta/CD19-depleted stem cell transplant. The chain carries TRBV29-1 and TRBJ2-3, with 8 positions matching TRBD1. The CDR3 DNA reads TGCAGCGTTGATGCCAGGGGGCAGGCAGATACGCAGTATTTT. Its translation is CSVDARGQADTQYF.